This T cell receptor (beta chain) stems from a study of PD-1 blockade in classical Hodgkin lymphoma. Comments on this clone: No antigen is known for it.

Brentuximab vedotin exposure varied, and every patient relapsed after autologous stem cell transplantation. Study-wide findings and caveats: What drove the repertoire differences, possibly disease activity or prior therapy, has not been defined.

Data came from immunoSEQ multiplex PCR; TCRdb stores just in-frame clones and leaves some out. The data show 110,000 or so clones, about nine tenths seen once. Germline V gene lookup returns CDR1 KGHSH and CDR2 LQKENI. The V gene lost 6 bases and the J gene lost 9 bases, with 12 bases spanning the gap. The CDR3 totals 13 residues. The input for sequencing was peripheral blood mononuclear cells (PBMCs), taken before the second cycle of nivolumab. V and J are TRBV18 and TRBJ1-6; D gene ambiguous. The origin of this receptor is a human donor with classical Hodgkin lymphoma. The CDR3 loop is CASSPNEGSPLHF. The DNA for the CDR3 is TGTGCCAGCTCGCCCAACGAGGGTTCACCCCTCCACTTT.